The present TCR beta chain was sequenced within a study of blood T cell repertoires in COVID-19. This clone has a count of ten or more. Produced via immunoSEQ multiplex PCR; TCRdb's table is partial and in-frame only. Of about 160,000 clones listed, about three quarters are singletons. The V gene's germline CDR1 is LGHDT and CDR2 YNNKEL (reference sequence). The CDR3 extends over 15 amino acids. J lost 3 bases, V lost 3 bases, and 3 bases had no gene match. The clonotype originates from an older man with acute or convalescent COVID-19. The V call is TRBV3-1 (or the pseudogene TRBV3-2), the J call TRBJ2-2; TRBD2 agrees at 8 bases. Material: peripheral blood. CDR3 sequence (DNA): TGTGCCAGCAGCCACACTAGCGGCGACACCGGGGAGCTGTTTTTT. It codes for CASSHTSGDTGELFF.